The 24 T cell receptor beta chains below were found in one sample sequenced in a study of T cell responses to AZD1222 COVID-19 vaccine. Produced via immunoSEQ multiplex PCR; TCRdb's table is partial and in-frame only. Among more than 95,000 clones listed, 85% to 90% were seen once. The sequencing used peripheral blood, collected 28 days after the second AZD1222 dose. These receptors all come from an adult who received the AZD1222 COVID-19 vaccine.

The chain recombines TRBV14 with TRBJ2-7, with D unclear. CDR1 and CDR2 from the germline V gene are SGHDN and FVKESK. The V and J ends lost 3 bases and 6 bases respectively, with 12 bases between them. This CDR3 spans 13 amino acids. DNA for the CDR3: TGTGCCAGCAGCCATTTAATAGCCGTCGAGCAGTACTTC. This codes for CASSHLIAVEQYF.

This clone was counted between two and nine times. The chain joins TRBV5-1 to TRBJ2-7, with D perhaps given as TRBD1 or TRBD2 (5 bases each). Germline CDR1 and CDR2: SGHRS and YFSETQ. The V gene lost 2 bases and the J gene lost 2 bases, with 11 bases spanning the gap. The length of the CDR3 is 14 residues. In DNA, the CDR3 is TGCGCCAGCAGCTTACTAGGGGAGACCTACGAGCAGTACTTC. Encoded protein: CASSLLGETYEQYF.

This rearrangement joins TRBV28 to TRBJ1-5; the D gene is possibly TRBD1 (6 bases). The CDR3 covers 15 residues. Between the trimmed V and J ends, which lost 3 bases and 4 bases, there was a span of 13 bases. Germline lookup yields CDR1 MDHEN and CDR2 SYDVKM. In nucleotides, the CDR3 is TGTGCCAGCAGTTTCTCCCGGGACAATAATCAGCCCCAGCATTTT. Residues: CASSFSRDNNQPQHF.

The chain recombines TRBV9 with TRBJ1-3; unclear D gene. V dropped 0 bases and J dropped 0 bases, with 10 bases sitting between them. CDR1 is SGDLS, CDR2 YYNGEE, per germline. The CDR3 length is 16 residues. DNA of the CDR3: TGTGCCAGCAGCGTAGGCACGGTGAACTCTGGAAACACCATATATTTT. Translation: CASSVGTVNSGNTIYF.

This chain joins TRBV11-2 and TRBJ2-7; 7 bases map to TRBD2. The germline CDR1 and CDR2 sequences are SGHAT and FQNNGV. V trimming: 6 bases; J trimming: 0 bases; junction bases outside the gene matches: 11. CDR3 length: 16 amino acids. CDR3 in amino acids: CASRKAGTTSSYEQYF. CDR3 DNA sequence: TGTGCCAGCAGAAAAGCCGGGACTACGAGCTCCTACGAGCAGTACTTC.

V gene TRBV6-5 combines with J gene TRBJ1-1; D is perhaps TRBD1 (5 bases). The CDR3 loop spans 15 amino acids. Trimming removed 0 bases at V and 5 bases at J, with 13 bases between. Germline V gives CDR1 MNHEY, CDR2 SVGAGI. CDR3 amino acids: CASSYSGVRRTEAFF. DNA for the CDR3: TGTGCCAGCAGTTACTCGGGGGTTCGGAGGACTGAAGCTTTCTTT.

The chain is built from TRBV7-8 and TRBJ1-1; 7 bases line up with TRBD1. Germline assignment: CDR1 SGHVS and CDR2 FQNEAQ. Germline trimming cut 5 bases from V and 0 bases from J; bases unmatched to any gene: 3. The CDR3 totals 14 residues. CDR3 protein: CASSTDRVNTEAFF. CDR3 sequence (DNA): TGTGCCAGCAGCACCGACAGGGTGAACACTGAAGCTTTCTTT.

The V and J genes are TRBV27 and TRBJ2-5; no clear D. Germline CDR1 is MNHEY and CDR2 is SMNVEV (reference sequence). Trimming removed 0 bases at V and 9 bases at J, with 14 bases between. The CDR3 is made up of 14 amino acids. The CDR3 region is CASSLSLWARAQYF. CDR3 in DNA: TGTGCCAGCAGTTTATCTTTGTGGGCTCGGGCCCAGTACTTC.

This clone has a single count. This chain uses TRBV4-1 with TRBJ2-2, with 11 bases lining up with TRBD2. The V segment lost 1 base and the J segment 5 bases; nucleotides outside the gene matches: 3. CDR1 is MGHRA, CDR2 YSYEKL, per germline. CDR3 size: 16 residues. DNA for the CDR3: TGCGCCAGCAGCCAAGCTTGGACTAGCGGGACCGGGGAGCTGTTTTTT. Protein product: CASSQAWTSGTGELFF.

A few counts support this clone. V and J are TRBV25-1 and TRBJ1-1; no definite D call. The CDR3 sequence is 13 residues long. Germline lookup yields CDR1 MGHDK and CDR2 SYGVNS. Trimming took off 3 bases at V and 2 bases at J, with 7 bases between the two ends. The CDR3 DNA sequence: TGTGCCAGCAGTGAGAGGGTTAACACTGAAGCTTTCTTT. It translates to CASSERVNTEAFF.

The chain has TRBV6-4 and TRBJ1-5, with D uncertain. This CDR3 contains 13 residues. Trimming removed 6 bases at V and 3 bases at J, with 9 bases between. CDR1 MRHNA and CDR2 SNTAGT come from the germline V gene. CDR3 coding DNA: TGTGCCAGCAGCGAAGGGATCAATCAGCCCCAGCATTTT. It is translated as CASSEGINQPQHF.

The chain combines TRBV18 with TRBJ2-7; D not certain. Germline values: CDR1 KGHSH, CDR2 LQKENI. This CDR3 has 14 residues. V was pared by 3 bases and J by 5 bases, with 14 bases between. CDR3 nucleotides: TGTGCCAGCTCACCGGGGTTCAGTCTAAACGAGCAGTACTTC. Translated, it gives CASSPGFSLNEQYF.

This clone was counted only a few times. The V and J genes are TRBV27 and TRBJ1-2; TRBD1 agrees at 7 bases. V trimming: 6 bases; J trimming: 0 bases; junction bases outside the gene matches: 10. The CDR3 is made up of 16 amino acids. CDR1 is MNHEY, CDR2 SMNVEV, per germline (reference sequence). This CDR3 reads CASSLIYRGSNYGYTF. CDR3 in DNA: TGTGCCAGCAGCTTAATCTACAGGGGATCTAACTATGGCTACACCTTC.

The V and J genes are TRBV6-4 and TRBJ1-5; possible D gene TRBD1, 5 bases. Trimming stripped 0 bases from V and 0 bases from J, with 24 bases between. Germline V gives CDR1 MRHNA, CDR2 SNTAGT. This CDR3 has 21 residues. CDR3 nucleotide sequence: TGTGCCAGCAGTGACTCGAATAGATGGGGCTTTAACTTGGATAGCAATCAGCCCCAGCATTTT. The encoded protein is CASSDSNRWGFNLDSNQPQHF.

The chain employs TRBV2 and TRBJ2-7, with 8 bases that match TRBD1. V dropped 5 bases and J dropped 4; count of bases not matched to a gene: 1. Germline V gives CDR1 SNHLY, CDR2 FYNNEI. The CDR3 covers 12 residues. This CDR3 is CASSQGAYEQYF. CDR3 DNA: TGTGCCAGCAGTCAGGGGGCGTACGAGCAGTACTTC. The full variable domain, completed using reference TRBV2 and TRBJ2-7, is EPEVTQTPSHQVTQMGQEVILRCVPISNHLYFYWYRQILGQKVEFLVSFYNNEISEKSEIFDDQFSVERPDGSNFTLKIRSTKLEDSAMYFCASSQGAYEQYFGPGTRLTVT.

The chain employs TRBV9 and TRBJ1-5, with D possibly matching TRBD1 (6 bases). Germline values: CDR1 SGDLS, CDR2 YYNGEE. The germline V and J ends were trimmed by 1 base and 6 bases, with 14 bases remaining between them. The CDR3 contains 15 residues. Written as DNA, the CDR3 is TGTGCCAGCAGCGTAACAGGGTCATACGGTCAGCCCCAGCATTTT. Amino acid sequence: CASSVTGSYGQPQHF.

This chain's CDR3 is CASSLNTGELFF. CDR3 sequence (DNA): TGTGCCAGCAGCTTGAACACCGGGGAGCTGTTTTTT. V is TRBV5-4 and J is TRBJ2-2; D is ambiguous. Germline V CDR1 and CDR2: SGHNT, YYREEE (reference sequence). With 1 base removed from V and 2 bases from J, the gap between germline ends came to 0 bases. The CDR3 loop spans 12 amino acids.

The V gene is TRBV29-1, the J gene TRBJ2-7; 9 nucleotides match TRBD1. J was trimmed by 7 bases and V by 6 bases; bases with no gene match: 7. The CDR3 extends over 12 amino acids. Germline V gene data show CDR1 as SQVTM and CDR2 as ANQGSEA. The CDR3 nucleotides read TGCAGCGTACAGGGGGCCCCAGGAGAGCAGTACTTC. Translated, it gives CSVQGAPGEQYF.

The genes are TRBV7-3 and TRBJ1-6, with D hard to call. The CDR3 extends over 13 amino acids. The V end was cut by 5 bases, the J end by 11 bases, with 13 bases between. Looked up from germline, CDR1 is SGHTA and CDR2 is FQGTGA. The CDR3 loop is CASSPSMGTPLHF. The CDR3, as DNA: TGTGCCAGCAGCCCCAGTATGGGGACACCCCTCCACTTT.

V gene TRBV24-1 combines with J gene TRBJ2-5; TRBD2 aligns across 10 bases. This CDR3 region has 16 residues. CDR1 and CDR2 (germline): KGHDR, SFDVKD. Unmatched junction bases numbered 4, after V lost 1 base and J lost 3 bases. CDR3 nucleotides: TGTGCCACCAGTGATTTCGGGCTAGCGGGAGAAGAGACCCAGTACTTC. This gives the protein CATSDFGLAGEETQYF.

This clone appeared a single time. The chain is built from TRBV7-2 and TRBJ1-1; the D is unclear. Germline CDR1 is SGHTA and CDR2 is FQGNSA. V lost 2 bases, J lost 1 base, and 11 bases lay in between. CDR3 length: 15 amino acids. CDR3 sequence (DNA): TGTGCCAGCAGCTTATCATCGCAGACGAACACTGAAGCTTTCTTT. Translating it yields CASSLSSQTNTEAFF.

The chain uses TRBV7-8 and TRBJ2-5; 7 positions agree with TRBD2. The V segment lost 6 bases and the J segment 5 bases; nucleotides outside the gene matches: 12. CDR1 SGHVS and CDR2 FQNEAQ come from the germline V gene. The CDR3 totals 15 residues. DNA of the CDR3: TGTGCCAGCAGACCCTCGAGCGGGATATCGGAGACCCAGTACTTC. Translating gives CASRPSSGISETQYF.

To note about this clone: The sample contains more than one DNA sequence encoding this CDR3. This rearrangement joins TRBV7-2 to TRBJ2-5; 10 bases are shared with TRBD2. The CDR3 loop spans 15 amino acids. V shed 2 bases, J shed 5 bases, and the junction held 5 bases outside the gene matches. Germline CDR1 reads SGHTA; CDR2 reads FQGNSA. For the CDR3, the DNA is TGTGCCAGCAGCTTATCTAGCGGGAGTCGGGAGACCCAGTACTTC. It codes for CASSLSSGSRETQYF.

This clone showed up just once. The rearrangement joins TRBV7-2 to TRBJ2-3; 9 bases match TRBD2. The V gene's germline CDR1 is SGHTA and CDR2 FQGNSA. The CDR3 runs 16 residues. The V and J ends lost 3 bases and 5 bases, in that order; junction bases with no gene match: 9. CDR3 amino acids: CASSFQTSGGGDTQYF. The CDR3 bases are TGTGCCAGCAGCTTCCAGACTAGCGGCGGAGGAGATACGCAGTATTTT.